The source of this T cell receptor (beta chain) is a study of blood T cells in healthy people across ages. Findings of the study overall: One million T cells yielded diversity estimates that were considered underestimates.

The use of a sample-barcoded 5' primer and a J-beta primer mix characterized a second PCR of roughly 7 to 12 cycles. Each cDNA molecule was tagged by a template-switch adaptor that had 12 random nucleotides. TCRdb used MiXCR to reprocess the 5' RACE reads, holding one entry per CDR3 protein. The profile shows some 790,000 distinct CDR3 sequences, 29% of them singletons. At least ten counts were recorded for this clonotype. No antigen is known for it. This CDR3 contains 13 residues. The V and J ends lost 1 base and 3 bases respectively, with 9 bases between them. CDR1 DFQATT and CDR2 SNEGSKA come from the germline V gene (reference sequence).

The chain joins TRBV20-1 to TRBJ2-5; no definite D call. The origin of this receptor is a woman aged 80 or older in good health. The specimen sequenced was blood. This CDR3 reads CSARAPPKETQYF. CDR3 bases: TGCAGTGCTAGAGCCCCTCCCAAAGAGACCCAGTACTTC.